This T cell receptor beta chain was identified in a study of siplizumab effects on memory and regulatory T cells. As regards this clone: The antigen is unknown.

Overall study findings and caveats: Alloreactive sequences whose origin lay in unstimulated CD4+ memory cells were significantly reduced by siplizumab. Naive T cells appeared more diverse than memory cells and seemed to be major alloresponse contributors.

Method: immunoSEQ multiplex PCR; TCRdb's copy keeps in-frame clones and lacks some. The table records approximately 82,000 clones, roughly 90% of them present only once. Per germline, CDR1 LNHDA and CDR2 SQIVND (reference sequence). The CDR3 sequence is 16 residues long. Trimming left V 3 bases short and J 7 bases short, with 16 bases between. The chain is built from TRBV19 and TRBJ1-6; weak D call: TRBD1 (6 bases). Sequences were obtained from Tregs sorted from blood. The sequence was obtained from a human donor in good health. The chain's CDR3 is CASSIGGGAGNSPLHF. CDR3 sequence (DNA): TGTGCCAGTAGTATCGGGGGGGGCGCGGGAAATTCACCCCTCCACTTT.